This TCR beta chain was found in a study of CD8 T cells in ankylosing spondylitis. Study results and limitations: About 8 highly homologous variants made up a TCR beta motif that seemed to typify ankylosing spondylitis blood. It was reported that disease-linked clones were significantly enriched in matched ankylosing spondylitis synovial fluid.

This clonotype was seen a few times. Its antigen remains unknown. Using quantitative 5'-RACE with molecular barcodes, the authors made TCR beta libraries. Using its own MiXCR run on the 5' RACE reads, TCRdb lists one record per CDR3 protein. The profile covers roughly 130,000 distinct CDR3 sequences, with roughly 8.8% appearing a single time and about 7.1% taken by the ten largest. Germline assignment: CDR1 MNHEY and CDR2 SVGEGT. Trimming at V came to 6 bases and at J to 2 bases, leaving 9 bases not matched to a gene. The CDR3 sequence is 15 residues long. The receptor was isolated from a male donor with ankylosing spondylitis. The specimen sequenced was synovial fluid, either unsorted or a sorted T cell fraction (not recorded which). This chain connects TRBV6-2 or TRBV6-3 to TRBJ1-2; TRBD1 matches 7 bases. CDR3 sequence (DNA): TGTGCCAGCAGGGGGACAGCCCGCTTGAACTATGGCTACACCTTC. Its protein product is CASRGTARLNYGYTF.